A selection of T cell receptor beta chains follows, all from one sample in a study of blood T cell repertoires in COVID-19. The repertoire was sequenced with immunoSEQ multiplex PCR; TCRdb's copy has only in-frame clones and lacks some. This table holds a few hundred thousand clones, 85% to 90% found once. The specimen sequenced was peripheral blood. Receptor source: a woman under 40 with COVID-19, enrolled during active disease. Each CDR3 is given with its conserved first and last residue. The D gene is left open where the match is weak. Only some rows state a clone size, as once, few, many or a class for expanded clones.

>TRBJ1-1|-|TRBV5-5|-|13
CASSPGVNTEAFF
TGTGCCAGCAGCCCAGGGGTGAACACTGAAGCTTTCTTT
>TRBJ2-1|-|TRBV30|TRBD2|17
CAGEIAGGQDSYNEQFF
TGTGCCGGTGAAATAGCGGGAGGACAAGACTCCTACAATGAGCAGTTCTTC
>TRBJ1-2|-|TRBV5-1|-|14
CASSLGQGDYGYTF
TGCGCCAGCAGCTTGGGGCAGGGTGACTATGGCTACACCTTC
>TRBJ1-3|-|TRBV19|-|14
CASSIQGTGNTIYF
TGTGCCAGTAGTATCCAGGGGACCGGAAACACCATATATTTT
>TRBJ2-1|-|TRBV28|TRBD2|16
CASSSWTSGRKLEQFF
TGTGCCAGCAGTTCCTGGACTAGCGGGAGAAAGCTTGAGCAGTTCTTC
>TRBJ2-7|-|TRBV6-5|TRBD1|15
CASPRDGTGANEQYF
TGTGCCAGCCCCCGCGACGGGACAGGGGCGAACGAGCAGTACTTC
>TRBJ2-2|-|TRBV6-6|TRBD2|14
CASRGLAVAGELFF
TGTGCCAGCCGCGGACTAGCTGTCGCCGGGGAGCTGTTTTTT
>TRBJ1-1|-|TRBV5-6|-|13
CASSLGGGTEAFF
TGTGCCAGCAGCTTGGGAGGGGGCACTGAAGCTTTCTTT
>TRBJ1-4|-|TRBV27|-|14
CASSLGQGGEKLFF
TGTGCCAGCAGTTTAGGGCAGGGAGGTGAAAAACTGTTTTTT
>TRBJ1-3|-|TRBV28|TRBD1|15
CASSWTGNSGNTIYF
TGTGCCAGCAGTTGGACAGGGAACTCTGGAAACACCATATATTTT
>TRBJ2-7|few|TRBV19|TRBD2|15
CASSPGLAGYGEQYF
TGTGCCAGTAGTCCTGGACTAGCGGGCTATGGCGAGCAGTACTTC
>TRBJ2-2|-|TRBV19|TRBD1|14
CASMGTGFTGELFF
TGTGCCAGTATGGGGACAGGGTTCACCGGGGAGCTGTTTTTT
>TRBJ1-2|-|TRBV7-3|TRBD1|14
CASSQPETGSGYTF
TGTGCCAGCAGCCAACCAGAGACAGGGTCTGGCTACACCTTC
>TRBJ2-7|-|TRBV28|-|14
CASSGGTVGYEQYF
TGTGCCAGCAGTGGCGGGACAGTAGGCTACGAGCAGTACTTC
>TRBJ2-2|once|TRBV30|TRBD1|17
CAWSGWDSKTNTGELFF
TGTGCCTGGAGTGGTTGGGACAGCAAAACGAACACCGGGGAGCTGTTTTTT
>TRBJ2-3|-|TRBV6-5|TRBD2|14
CASSSLAGGDTQYF
TGTGCCAGCAGCTCACTAGCGGGCGGCGATACGCAGTATTTT
>TRBJ1-3|-|TRBV10-1|-|16
CASSEKGGYSGNTIYF
TGCGCCAGCAGTGAGAAAGGCGGATACTCTGGAAACACCATATATTTT
>TRBJ2-7|-|TRBV19|-|14
CASAPRHEEGEQYF
TGTGCCAGCGCACCTCGACACGAAGAGGGCGAGCAGTACTTC
>TRBJ1-4|-|TRBV25-1|-|15
CASSELAGESEKLFF
TGTGCCAGCAGTGAATTAGCAGGGGAGTCTGAAAAACTGTTTTTT
>TRBJ2-5|-|TRBV3-1/TRBV3-2|-|14
CASSRGTAFETQYF
TGTGCCAGCAGTCGCGGAACCGCCTTCGAGACCCAGTACTTC
>TRBJ1-1|-|TRBV5-4|-|16
CASSTGPGHKNTEAFF
TGTGCCAGCAGCACAGGCCCGGGACACAAGAACACTGAAGCTTTCTTT
>TRBJ1-2|-|TRBV5-1|-|12
CASSLLGDGYTF
TGCGCCAGCAGCTTGCTAGGGGATGGCTACACCTTC
>TRBJ1-2|-|TRBV19|-|14
CASSIAPDSSGYTF
TGTGCCAGTAGTATAGCCCCGGACAGTTCCGGCTACACCTTC